This T cell receptor (beta chain) came from a study of T-cell memory formation after mild COVID-19. Study-wide results and caveats: Unconfirmed was the SARS-CoV-2 specificity of second-wave clones that peaked on day 37. A balance of CD4 and CD8 characterized clones contracting day 15 to 85, whereas later expanders leaned CD4+.

Trimming stripped 7 bases from V and 1 base from J, with 10 bases between. This CDR3 contains 13 residues. This clonotype has at least ten counts. Its specificity is not known. 5'RACE with constant-segment primers yielded barcoded, UMI-tagged TCR alpha and TCR beta cDNA libraries. TCRdb re-called the 5' RACE reads with MiXCR, one entry per CDR3 protein. The repertoire holds 350,000 to 400,000 distinct CDR3 sequences, 14% seen once, with under 25% in the top ten. This sequence joins TRBV12-3 or TRBV12-4 and TRBJ1-1; possibly TRBD1 for D (6 bases). The sample was PBMCs or a T cell subset sorted from them (not recorded which). This clonotype was obtained from a man between 18 and 29 years old who had mild COVID-19 (a few samples of this study predate the infection). Cell type and time point are not known. The CDR3 protein is CASTQTGNTEAFF. Written as DNA, the CDR3 is TGTGCCAGCACCCAGACAGGGAACACTGAAGCTTTCTTT.